Listed here are 29 T cell receptor beta chains from one sample, sequenced in a study of blood T cells in healthy people across ages. For the second PCR, which ran for 7 to 11 cycles, a sample-barcoded 5' primer and a J-beta primer mix were used. One entry per CDR3 protein results from TCRdb running MiXCR on the 5' RACE reads. The sample has about 1,800,000 distinct CDR3 sequences, 28% seen once. Sequenced: blood. Source of these receptors: a woman under 40 in good health.

The chain combines TRBV29-1 with TRBJ2-5; D is uncertain. Trimming removed 0 bases from V and 2 bases from J, with 16 bases in between. This CDR3 spans 16 amino acids. In germline, CDR1 is SQVTM, CDR2 ANQGSEA. In DNA, the CDR3 is TGCAGCGTTGAAGATCTGGGTAGTGGGGTACAAGAGACCCAGTACTTC. Protein: CSVEDLGSGVQETQYF.

This clonotype was counted only a few times. This chain connects TRBV7-2 to TRBJ2-1, with 7 bases fitting TRBD2. Looked up from germline, CDR1 is SGHTA and CDR2 is FQGNSA. The V gene end was trimmed by 6 bases and the J gene end by 3 bases; junction bases not matched to a gene: 14. There are 17 residues in the CDR3. CDR3 sequence reads: CASSRSLVGGDYNEQFF. DNA of the CDR3: TGTGCCAGCAGTCGGTCCCTAGTGGGAGGGGACTACAATGAGCAGTTCTTC.

J is TRBJ1-2 and V is TRBV6-1; D not resolved. V was cut by 4 bases and J by 3 bases, with 18 bases left in between. The germline gives CDR1 MNHNS, CDR2 SASEGT. The CDR3 contains 16 residues. The CDR3 here is CASSVGGKGLHYGYTF. The CDR3 coding sequence is TGTGCCAGCAGTGTAGGAGGGAAAGGGCTCCACTATGGCTACACCTTC.

The sample holds a few counts of this clonotype. The chain employs TRBV14 and TRBJ2-1, with TRBD2 identical over 8 bases. CDR1 is SGHDN, CDR2 FVKESK, per germline. V lost 4 bases, J lost 8 bases, and 13 bases stayed unmatched. The CDR3 is made up of 16 amino acids. DNA for the CDR3: TGTGCCAGCAGCCGGGTAGCGAGCGGGAGAGGACATGAGCAGTTCTTC. It yields the protein CASSRVASGRGHEQFF.

V gene TRBV24-1 combines with J gene TRBJ2-3; D not resolved. Germline values: CDR1 KGHDR, CDR2 SFDVKD. This CDR3 spans 14 amino acids. V lost 2 bases and J lost 4, with 9 bases in between. CDR3: CATSDSPSADTQYF. In nucleotides, the CDR3 is TGTGCCACCAGTGATTCTCCCTCGGCAGATACGCAGTATTTT.

As regards this clonotype: It may be a read error: a sequence one base away is much more abundant. Written as DNA, the CDR3 is TGCAGTACTCCAGGAGTTTACGAGCAGTACTTC. This sequence encodes CSTPGVYEQYF. This sequence joins TRBV20-1 and TRBJ2-7, with D unresolved. This CDR3 region has 11 residues. V lost 8 bases to trimming and J lost 4 bases, with 12 bases between them. Germline loops: CDR1 DFQATT, CDR2 SNEGSKA (reference sequence).

Only a few counts were recorded for this clonotype. This chain joins TRBV29-1 and TRBJ2-5, with 11 nucleotides matching TRBD2. Germline V gene lookup returns CDR1 SQVTM and CDR2 ANQGSEA. Trimming removed 4 bases from V and 7 bases from J; junction bases left unmatched: 5. The length of the CDR3 is 13 residues. The CDR3: CSVGLAGGGTQYF. The DNA of the CDR3 is TGCAGCGTTGGGCTAGCGGGGGGAGGGACCCAGTACTTC. Drawing the rest from reference TRBV29-1 and TRBJ2-5, the complete variable domain is SAVISQKPSRDICQRGTSLTIQCQVDSQVTMMFWYRQQPGQSLTLIATANQGSEATYESGFVIDKFPISRPNLTFSTLTVSNMSPEDSSIYLCSVGLAGGGTQYFGPGTRLLVL.

As for this clonotype: Germline and junction disagree at one end, which may indicate a read error. The rearrangement joins TRBV18 to TRBJ1-5; the match to TRBD1 covers 7 bases. Germline values: CDR1 KGHSH, CDR2 LQKENI. The CDR3 totals 12 residues. The DNA for the CDR3 is TGTGTCAGCTCGCGACAGGGAGTGGCCCAGCATTTT. This gives the protein CVSSRQGVAQHF.

The rearrangement uses TRBV6-1 and TRBJ2-3; no clear D. The CDR3 runs 11 residues. V lost 7 bases, J lost 6 bases, and 8 bases lay in between. CDR1 is MNHNS and CDR2 is SASEGT in the germline V gene. CDR3 coding DNA: TGTGCCAGCACCCCGCTGGATACGCAGTATTTT. It codes for CASTPLDTQYF.

Concerning this clonotype itself: One base separates it from a far larger clone, so it is likely a read error. The V and J genes are TRBV28 and TRBJ2-5, with D possibly being TRBD2 (7 bases). The closer fit of TRBJ2-7 to the DNA end suggests the J call may be wrong. CDR3 length: 13 residues. The germline V gene encodes CDR1 MDHEN and CDR2 SYDVKM. The CDR3 here is CASSSGGPCEQYF. The CDR3 nucleotides are TGTGCCAGCAGTTCGGGGGGCCCCTGCGAGCAGTACTTC.

The chain couples TRBV5-1 to TRBJ2-1; 15 bases align to TRBD2. Germline loops: CDR1 SGHRS, CDR2 YFSETQ. This CDR3 has 17 amino acids. J gave up 13 bases and V 0 bases, and 11 bases lay outside the gene matches. The CDR3 DNA sequence: TGCGCCAGCAGCTTGGGTGGACTAGCGGGAGGGCCGGTTGATCAGTTCTTC. Translation: CASSLGGLAGGPVDQFF.

There are a few counts of this clonotype. The V and J genes are TRBV5-1 and TRBJ2-5; D perhaps matches TRBD2 (6 bases). CDR1 and CDR2 (germline): SGHRS, YFSETQ. Trimming took off 4 bases at V and 5 bases at J, with 15 bases between the two ends. The CDR3 is made up of 14 amino acids. The CDR3 sequence: CASSRSGMRETQYF. CDR3 bases: TGCGCCAGCAGCCGTAGCGGAATGCGTGAGACCCAGTACTTC. Drawing the rest from reference TRBV5-1 and TRBJ2-5, the complete variable domain is KAGVTQTPRYLIKTRGQQVTLSCSPISGHRSVSWYQQTPGQGLQFLFEYFSETQRNKGNFPGRFSGRQFSNSRSEMNVSTLELGDSALYLCASSRSGMRETQYFGPGTRLLVL.

In its sample, this clonotype was seen a few times. The chain recombines TRBV25-1 with TRBJ1-5; 7 nucleotides line up with TRBD1. CDR1 and CDR2 from the germline V gene are MGHDK and SYGVNS. V shed 5 bases and J 6 bases; nucleotides not matched to a gene: 7. CDR3 size: 14 residues. CDR3: CASSFQGESQPQHF. CDR3 nucleotides: TGTGCCAGCAGTTTCCAGGGGGAGAGTCAGCCCCAGCATTTT.

With regard to this clonotype: A junction boundary mismatches the germline segment, possibly from a read error. This chain uses TRBV9 with TRBJ1-4; the D gene is possibly TRBD1 (6 bases). The germline CDR1 and CDR2 sequences are SGDLS and YYNGEE. The CDR3 loop spans 15 amino acids. The CDR3 DNA reads as TGTGCCAGCAGCGTAGGGGGGGCGCCTAATGAAGAACTGTTTTTT. Its protein product is CASSVGGAPNEELFF.

About this clonotype itself: The junction departs from the called germline gene at one end, perhaps through a read error. The chain joins TRBV15 to TRBJ2-7; perhaps TRBD1 as D (5 bases). Germline loops: CDR1 LNHNV, CDR2 YYDKDF (reference sequence). The CDR3 is made up of 12 amino acids. CDR3 region: CATSRDQGKTHF. The CDR3, as DNA: TGCGCCACCAGCAGAGACCAGGGTAAGACCCACTTC.

Turning to this clonotype: Given a much more abundant clone one base away, this may be a read error. CDR3 coding DNA: TGTGCCAGCAGTTCCTACGGGACTAGCGACTCCTACGGGCAGTACTTC. Its protein product is CASSSYGTSDSYGQYF. This sequence joins TRBV6-2 or TRBV6-3 and TRBJ2-7; 10 bases map to TRBD2. Germline CDR1 and CDR2: MNHEY and SVGEGT. The CDR3 spans 16 residues.

V is TRBV3-1 and J is TRBJ2-1, with no clear D. CDR3 length: 13 amino acids. V dropped 1 base and J dropped 10 bases, with 11 bases sitting between them. Germline lookup yields CDR1 LGHDT and CDR2 YNNKEL (reference sequence). The CDR3 bases are TGTGCCAGCAGCCAAGCTAGGCACTTGGAGCAGTTCTTC. Its protein is CASSQARHLEQFF.

On this clonotype: This could be a read error, since a much larger clone is one nucleotide away. V gene TRBV7-9 combines with J gene TRBJ2-7, with 7 bases that match TRBD1. Unmatched junction bases numbered 8, after V lost 5 bases and J lost 7 bases. The CDR3 has 13 residues. CDR1 SEHNR and CDR2 FQNEAQ come from the germline V gene (reference sequence). Here the CDR3 reads CASSHLRGNEQYF. The CDR3 coding sequence is TGTGCCAGCAGCCATCTCAGGGGGAATGAGCAGTACTTC. The whole variable domain, filled in from reference TRBV7-9 and TRBJ2-7, reads DTGVSQNPRHKITKRGQNVTFRCDPISEHNRLYWYRQTLGQGPEFLTYFQNEAQLEKSRLLSDRFSAERPKGSFSTLEIQRTEQGDSAMYLCASSHLRGNEQYFGPGTRLTVT.

The chain carries TRBV2 and TRBJ2-4, with TRBD2 as a possible D gene (7 bases). The assigned J gene may be wrong: the sequence end matches TRBJ2-7 better. This CDR3 region has 16 residues. Germline values: CDR1 SNHLY, CDR2 FYNNEI. CDR3 sequence: CASSYTGEGVTYEQYF. CDR3 sequence (DNA): TGTGCCAGCAGTTATACTGGGGAGGGGGTTACCTACGAGCAGTACTTC.

This clonotype has at least ten counts. The rearrangement links TRBV11-2 to TRBJ2-4, with 10 bases matching TRBD2. CDR1 is SGHAT, CDR2 FQNNGV, per germline. With V trimmed by 1 base and J by 0 bases, 6 bases remained unmatched. CDR3 size: 18 residues. CDR3 sequence: CASSLGTSGLLAKNIQYF. DNA for the CDR3: TGTGCCAGCAGCTTAGGGACTAGCGGCTTACTAGCCAAAAACATTCAGTACTTC.

J is TRBJ2-3 and V is TRBV5-1; D may be TRBD1 (5 bases). Trimming took off 6 bases at V and 3 bases at J, with 14 bases between the two ends. The length of the CDR3 is 14 residues. From germline, CDR1 is SGHRS and CDR2 YFSETQ. CDR3 protein: CASNPGMSTDTQYF. In DNA, the CDR3 is TGCGCCAGCAATCCAGGGATGTCGACAGATACGCAGTATTTT. Using reference TRBV5-1 and TRBJ2-3 for the parts outside the CDR3, the full variable domain is KAGVTQTPRYLIKTRGQQVTLSCSPISGHRSVSWYQQTPGQGLQFLFEYFSETQRNKGNFPGRFSGRQFSNSRSEMNVSTLELGDSALYLCASNPGMSTDTQYFGPGTRLTVL.

This CDR3 reads CASSLGASGGSTDTQYF. In DNA, the CDR3 is TGCGCCAGCAGCTTGGGGGCCAGCGGGGGGAGCACAGATACGCAGTATTTT. The rearrangement uses TRBV5-1 and TRBJ2-3; 9 bases line up with TRBD2. This CDR3 spans 17 amino acids. Trimming at V came to 0 bases and at J to 0 bases, leaving 5 bases not matched to a gene. Germline V gene sequence: CDR1 SGHRS, CDR2 YFSETQ.

The chain carries TRBV20-1 and TRBJ2-4; TRBD2 might be the D (6 bases). Matching the DNA end better, TRBJ2-7 makes the J call doubtful. The CDR3 runs to 14 residues. CDR1 DFQATT and CDR2 SNEGSKA come from the germline V gene (reference sequence). This chain's CDR3 is CSAIGASETYEQYF. The CDR3 nucleotides are TGCAGTGCTATAGGGGCTAGCGAGACCTACGAGCAGTACTTC.

This rearrangement joins TRBV9 to TRBJ2-5; D is perhaps TRBD1 (6 bases). Gene TRBJ2-7 matches the end of the DNA better, so the J call may be wrong. This CDR3 is 14 amino acids long. Germline CDR1 reads SGDLS; CDR2 reads YYNGEE. CDR3 sequence: CASSVEGLRGEQYF. CDR3 coding DNA: TGTGCCAGCAGCGTAGAAGGACTCAGGGGCGAGCAGTACTTC.

At least ten counts were recorded for this clonotype. The rearrangement uses TRBV28 and TRBJ1-6, with TRBD1 matching over 9 bases. J gave up 6 bases and V 2 bases, and 2 bases lay outside the gene matches. This CDR3 contains 15 residues. CDR1 and CDR2 from the germline V gene are MDHEN and SYDVKM. CDR3 coding DNA: TGTGCCAGCAGTTTAGGGACAGGGCCTAATTCACCCCTCCACTTT. It specifies CASSLGTGPNSPLHF.

V gene TRBV9 combines with J gene TRBJ2-5; 9 nucleotides agree with TRBD1. Germline V CDR1 and CDR2: SGDLS, YYNGEE. Germline trimming cut 7 bases from V and 11 bases from J; bases unmatched to any gene: 18. The CDR3 runs to 15 residues. The CDR3 DNA reads as TGTGCCAGCGACAAAGGGACAGGGCCTAGAAATGAGCAGTACTTC. Protein sequence: CASDKGTGPRNEQYF.

This clonotype showed up just a few times. This rearrangement joins TRBV12-3 or TRBV12-4 to TRBJ2-5; D assignment may be TRBD1 or TRBD2 (5 bases each). V shed 5 bases and J shed 2 bases, with 15 bases lying between them. This CDR3 spans 15 amino acids. The CDR3 DNA reads TGTGCCAGCAGTCCCGGGACGTCGCTTCAAGAGACCCAGTACTTC. Protein: CASSPGTSLQETQYF.

This clonotype has more than one count but fewer than ten. The chain recombines TRBV11-2 with TRBJ2-1; D gene ambiguous. The CDR3 is 13 amino acids. The germline CDR1 and CDR2 sequences are SGHAT and FQNNGV. Trimming cost V 3 bases and J 6 bases, with 9 bases left between them. In DNA, the CDR3 is TGTGCCAGCAGCTTTTGGTCGGCCAATGAGCAGTTCTTC. It encodes CASSFWSANEQFF.

V is TRBV3-1 and J is TRBJ2-1; TRBD2 aligns across 11 bases. V shed 4 bases and J 5 bases; nucleotides not matched to a gene: 7. The CDR3 covers 16 residues. Germline CDR1 LGHDT, CDR2 YNNKEL (reference sequence). CDR3 region: CASSRGGLAENNEQFF. CDR3 DNA sequence: TGTGCCAGCAGCCGAGGGGGACTAGCGGAGAACAATGAGCAGTTCTTC.